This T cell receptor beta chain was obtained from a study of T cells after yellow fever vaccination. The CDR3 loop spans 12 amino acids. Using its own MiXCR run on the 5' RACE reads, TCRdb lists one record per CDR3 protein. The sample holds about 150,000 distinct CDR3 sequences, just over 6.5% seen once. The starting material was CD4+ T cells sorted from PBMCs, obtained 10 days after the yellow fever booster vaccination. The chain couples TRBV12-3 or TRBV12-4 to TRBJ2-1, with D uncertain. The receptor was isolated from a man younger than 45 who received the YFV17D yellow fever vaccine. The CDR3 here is CTCSLSYNEQFF. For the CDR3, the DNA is TGTACCTGCAGTTTGAGCTACAATGAGCAGTTCTTC.